The clone carrying this TCR beta chain was recorded once. Its antigen remains unidentified. Before the COVID-19 pandemic, during about 2010-2019, CD4+ T cells were taken from unexposed donors. After about 10 days of culture, CD4+ T cells were isolated. Sequenced by immunoSEQ multiplex PCR; TCRdb stores in-frame clones only, minus some. This repertoire shows 10,000 to 13,000 clones, about 79% found once; its top ten account for approximately 24%. These data come from a study of CD4 T cells in relation to SARS-CoV-2 and coronaviruses. Per germline, CDR1 SGHRS and CDR2 YFSETQ. CDR3 length: 16 amino acids. V shed 4 bases and J shed 1 base, with 14 bases lying between them.

The gene calls are TRBV5-1 and TRBJ2-2; a weak D match, TRBD1 (6 bases). The TCR comes from a human donor in good health. The material sequenced was CD4+ T cells from PBMCs, cultured in vitro. CDR3 bases: TGCGCCAGCAGCCCGGACAGAGAAGGGAACACCGGGGAGCTGTTTTTT. Translated: CASSPDREGNTGELFF.